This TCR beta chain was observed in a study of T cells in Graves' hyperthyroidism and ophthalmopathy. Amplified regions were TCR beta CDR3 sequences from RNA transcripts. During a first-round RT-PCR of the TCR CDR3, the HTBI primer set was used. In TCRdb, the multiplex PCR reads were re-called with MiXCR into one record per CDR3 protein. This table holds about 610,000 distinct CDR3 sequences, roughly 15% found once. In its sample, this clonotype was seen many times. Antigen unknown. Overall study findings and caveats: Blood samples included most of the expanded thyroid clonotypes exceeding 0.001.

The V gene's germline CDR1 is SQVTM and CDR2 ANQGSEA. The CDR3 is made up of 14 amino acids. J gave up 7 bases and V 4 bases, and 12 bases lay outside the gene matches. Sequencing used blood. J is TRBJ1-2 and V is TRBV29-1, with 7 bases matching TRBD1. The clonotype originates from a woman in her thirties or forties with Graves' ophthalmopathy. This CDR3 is CSVVIGGGVSGYTF. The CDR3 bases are TGCAGCGTTGTGATAGGAGGGGGCGTTAGTGGCTACACCTTC. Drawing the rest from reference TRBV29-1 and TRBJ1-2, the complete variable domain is SAVISQKPSRDICQRGTSLTIQCQVDSQVTMMFWYRQQPGQSLTLIATANQGSEATYESGFVIDKFPISRPNLTFSTLTVSNMSPEDSSIYLCSVVIGGGVSGYTFGSGTRLTVV.